This T cell receptor beta chain appears in the sequencing data of a study of post-analysis software for immune sequencing data. Whole-study context: Multiple sclerosis in the patients followed relapsing-remitting, secondary progressive and progressive-relapsing courses.

Whole-study results and caveats: About 5 TRBV segments (TRBV5-6, TRBV5-1 and TRBV20-1 among them) occurred more frequently in patients than in controls.

The CDR3 spans 16 residues. V shed 2 bases and J shed 7 bases, with 21 bases lying between them. Germline CDR1 and CDR2: SNHLY and FYNNEI. Concerning this clonotype itself: The target antigen is unknown.

TCR beta cDNA libraries had unique molecular identifiers. From roughly 1 to 10 million T cells, 400,000 to 550,000 cDNA molecules were obtained. TCRdb independently ran MiXCR on the PCR reads; one entry per CDR3 protein. The sample yields hundreds of thousands of distinct CDR3 sequences, 25% to 30% seen once. This clonotype was obtained from a girl between 10 and 17 years old with multiple sclerosis. Sequenced sample: blood. The chain has TRBV2 and TRBJ2-7, with D uncertain. Here the CDR3 reads CASSESQSLTYNEQYF. The CDR3 DNA reads TGTGCCAGCAGTGAAAGCCAGAGCCTCACCTACAATGAGCAGTACTTC.